This T cell receptor beta chain was recorded in a study of blood T cell repertoires in COVID-19. Profiling relied on immunoSEQ multiplex PCR, and the TCRdb table lists in-frame clones only, not all of them. The sample includes tens of thousands of clones, 80% to 90% of them seen just once. The source of this sequence is a man in his sixties with acute or convalescent COVID-19. Sequences were obtained from peripheral blood.

For the CDR3, the DNA is TGTGCCAGCTCACAGGACAGGGGGCTGGTTCAGCCCCAGCATTTT. As protein: CASSQDRGLVQPQHF. The V gene is TRBV18, the J gene TRBJ1-5, with TRBD1 identical over 11 bases. Germline lookup yields CDR1 KGHSH and CDR2 LQKENI. The CDR3 runs to 15 residues. The trim removed 4 bases at V and 6 bases at J, leaving 5 bases unmatched.